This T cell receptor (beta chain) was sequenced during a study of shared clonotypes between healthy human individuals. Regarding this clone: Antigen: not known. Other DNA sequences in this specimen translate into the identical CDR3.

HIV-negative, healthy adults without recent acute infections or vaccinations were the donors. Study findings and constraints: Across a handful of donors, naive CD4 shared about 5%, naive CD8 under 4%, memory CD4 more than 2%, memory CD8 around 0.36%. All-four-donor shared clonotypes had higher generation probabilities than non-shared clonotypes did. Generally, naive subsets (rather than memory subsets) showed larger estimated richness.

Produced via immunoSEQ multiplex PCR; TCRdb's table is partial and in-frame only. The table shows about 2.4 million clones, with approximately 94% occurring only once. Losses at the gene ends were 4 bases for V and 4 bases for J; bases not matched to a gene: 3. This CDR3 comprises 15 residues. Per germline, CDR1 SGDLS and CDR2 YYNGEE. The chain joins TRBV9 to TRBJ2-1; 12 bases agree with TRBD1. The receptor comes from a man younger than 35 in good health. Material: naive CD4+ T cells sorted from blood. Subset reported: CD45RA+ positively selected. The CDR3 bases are TGTGCCAGCAGCCCGGGACAGGGGGCTTACAATGAGCAGTTCTTC. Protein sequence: CASSPGQGAYNEQFF. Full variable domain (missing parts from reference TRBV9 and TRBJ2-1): DSGVTQTPKHLITATGQRVTLRCSPRSGDLSVYWYQQSLDQGLQFLIQYYNGEERAKGNILERFSAQQFPDLHSELNLSSLELGDSALYFCASSPGQGAYNEQFFGPGTRLTVL.